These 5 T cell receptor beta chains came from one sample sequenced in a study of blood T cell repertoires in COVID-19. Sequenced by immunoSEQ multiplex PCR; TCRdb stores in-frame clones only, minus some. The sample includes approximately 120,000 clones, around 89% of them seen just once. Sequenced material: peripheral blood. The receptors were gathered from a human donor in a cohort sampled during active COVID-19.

The CDR3 here is CASSFRQPVFSPLHF. CDR3 DNA: TGCGCCAGCAGCTTTAGACAGCCGGTTTTTTCACCCCTCCACTTT. The gene calls are TRBV5-1 and TRBJ1-6; D perhaps matches TRBD1 (5 bases). CDR1 SGHRS and CDR2 YFSETQ come from the germline V gene. CDR3 length: 15 residues. V was cut by 2 bases and J by 9 bases, with 15 bases left in between.

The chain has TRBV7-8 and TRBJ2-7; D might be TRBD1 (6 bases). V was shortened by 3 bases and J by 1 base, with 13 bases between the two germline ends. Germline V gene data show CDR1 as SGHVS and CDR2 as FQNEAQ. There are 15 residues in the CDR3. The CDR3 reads CASSFSDSQSYEQYF. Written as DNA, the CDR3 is TGTGCCAGCAGCTTTTCGGACAGTCAGTCCTACGAGCAGTACTTC.

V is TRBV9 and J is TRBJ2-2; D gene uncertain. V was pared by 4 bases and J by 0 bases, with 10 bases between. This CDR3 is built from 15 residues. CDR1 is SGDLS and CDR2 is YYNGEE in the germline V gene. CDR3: CASSHGSANTGELFF. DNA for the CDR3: TGTGCCAGCAGCCATGGCTCCGCGAACACCGGGGAGCTGTTTTTT.

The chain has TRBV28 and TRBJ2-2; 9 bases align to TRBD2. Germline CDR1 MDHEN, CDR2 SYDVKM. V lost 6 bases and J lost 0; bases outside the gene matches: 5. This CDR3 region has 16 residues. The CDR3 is CASRRLAAANTGELFF. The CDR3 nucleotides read TGTGCCAGCAGAAGACTAGCGGCCGCGAACACCGGGGAGCTGTTTTTT. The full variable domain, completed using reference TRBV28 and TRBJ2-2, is DVKVTQSSRYLVKRTGEKVFLECVQDMDHENMFWYRQDPGLGLRLIYFSYDVKMKEKGDIPEGYSVSREKKERFSLILESASTNQTSMYLCASRRLAAANTGELFFGEGSRLTVL.

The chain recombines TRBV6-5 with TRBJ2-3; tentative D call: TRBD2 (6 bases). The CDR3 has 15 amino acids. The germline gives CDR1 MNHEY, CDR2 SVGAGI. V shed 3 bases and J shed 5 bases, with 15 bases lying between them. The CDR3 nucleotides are TGTGCCAGCAGTTATGCGGGGTACAGAGGAGATACGCAGTATTTT. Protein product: CASSYAGYRGDTQYF.